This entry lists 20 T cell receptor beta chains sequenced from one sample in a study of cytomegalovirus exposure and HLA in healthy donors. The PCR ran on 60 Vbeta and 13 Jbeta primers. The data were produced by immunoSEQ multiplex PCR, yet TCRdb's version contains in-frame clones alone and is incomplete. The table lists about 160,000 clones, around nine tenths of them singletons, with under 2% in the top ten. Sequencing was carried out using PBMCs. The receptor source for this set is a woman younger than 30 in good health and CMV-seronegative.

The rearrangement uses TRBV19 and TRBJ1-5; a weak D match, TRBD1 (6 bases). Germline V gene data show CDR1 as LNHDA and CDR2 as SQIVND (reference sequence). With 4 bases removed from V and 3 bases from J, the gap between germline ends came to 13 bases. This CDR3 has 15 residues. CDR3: CASSSAGQLNQPQHF. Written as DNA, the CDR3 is TGTGCCAGTAGTAGTGCCGGACAGCTCAATCAGCCCCAGCATTTT. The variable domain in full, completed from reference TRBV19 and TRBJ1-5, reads DGGITQSPKYLFRKEGQNVTLSCEQNLNHDAMYWYRQDPGQGLRLIYYSQIVNDFQKGDIAEGYSVSREKKESFPLTVTSAQKNPTAFYLCASSSAGQLNQPQHFGDGTRLSIL.

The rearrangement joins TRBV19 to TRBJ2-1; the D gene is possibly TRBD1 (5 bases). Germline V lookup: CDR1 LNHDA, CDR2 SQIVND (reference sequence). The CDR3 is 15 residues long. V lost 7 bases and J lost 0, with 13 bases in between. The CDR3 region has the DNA TGTGCCAGTACGCAGGGTTTCAGCTCCTACAATGAGCAGTTCTTC. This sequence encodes CASTQGFSSYNEQFF.

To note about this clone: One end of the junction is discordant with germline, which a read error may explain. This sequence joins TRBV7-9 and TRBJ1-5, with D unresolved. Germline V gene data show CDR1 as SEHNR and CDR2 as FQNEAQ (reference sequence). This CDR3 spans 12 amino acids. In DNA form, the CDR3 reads TGTTCCAGCAGCTCAAATCGGGAGCCCCAGCATTTT. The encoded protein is CSSSSNREPQHF. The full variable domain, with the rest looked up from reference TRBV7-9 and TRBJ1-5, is DTGVSQNPRHKITKRGQNVTFRCDPISEHNRLYWYRQTLGQGPEFLTYFQNEAQLEKSRLLSDRFSAERPKGSFSTLEIQRTEQGDSAMYLCSSSSNREPQHFGDGTRLSIL.

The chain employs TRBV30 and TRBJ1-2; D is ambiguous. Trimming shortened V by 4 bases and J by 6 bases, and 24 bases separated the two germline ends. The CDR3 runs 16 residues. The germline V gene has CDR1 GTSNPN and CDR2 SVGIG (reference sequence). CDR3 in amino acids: CAWIGYPPPSKDGYTF. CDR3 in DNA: TGTGCCTGGATCGGGTACCCTCCCCCCTCCAAAGATGGCTACACCTTC.

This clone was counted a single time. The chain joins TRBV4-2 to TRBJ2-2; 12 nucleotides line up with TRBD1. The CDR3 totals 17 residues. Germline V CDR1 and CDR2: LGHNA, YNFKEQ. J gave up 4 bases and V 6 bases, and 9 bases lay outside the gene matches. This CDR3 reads CASRPTPGQGATGELFF. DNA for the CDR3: TGTGCCAGCAGACCTACTCCGGGACAGGGGGCCACCGGGGAGCTGTTTTTT.

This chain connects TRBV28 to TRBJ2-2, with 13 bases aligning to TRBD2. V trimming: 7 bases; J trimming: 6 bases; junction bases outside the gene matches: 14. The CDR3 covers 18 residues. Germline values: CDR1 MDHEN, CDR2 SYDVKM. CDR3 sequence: CASNSGGLAGDRPGELFF. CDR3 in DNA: TGTGCCAGCAACTCAGGCGGACTAGCGGGAGACAGGCCCGGGGAGCTGTTTTTT.

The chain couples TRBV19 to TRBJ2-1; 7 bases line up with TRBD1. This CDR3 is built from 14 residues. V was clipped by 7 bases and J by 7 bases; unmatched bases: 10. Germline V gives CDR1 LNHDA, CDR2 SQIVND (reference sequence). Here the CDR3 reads CASNLQGFQNEQFF. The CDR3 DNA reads TGTGCCAGTAACTTACAGGGGTTTCAAAATGAGCAGTTCTTC.

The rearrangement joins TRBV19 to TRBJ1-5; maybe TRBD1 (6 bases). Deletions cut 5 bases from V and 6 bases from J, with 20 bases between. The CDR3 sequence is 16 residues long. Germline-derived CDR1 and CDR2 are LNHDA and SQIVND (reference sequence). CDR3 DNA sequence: TGTGCCAGTAGTCTTACCGGGACACACTATGGTCAGCCCCAGCATTTT. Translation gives CASSLTGTHYGQPQHF. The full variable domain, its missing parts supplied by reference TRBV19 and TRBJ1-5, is DGGITQSPKYLFRKEGQNVTLSCEQNLNHDAMYWYRQDPGQGLRLIYYSQIVNDFQKGDIAEGYSVSREKKESFPLTVTSAQKNPTAFYLCASSLTGTHYGQPQHFGDGTRLSIL.

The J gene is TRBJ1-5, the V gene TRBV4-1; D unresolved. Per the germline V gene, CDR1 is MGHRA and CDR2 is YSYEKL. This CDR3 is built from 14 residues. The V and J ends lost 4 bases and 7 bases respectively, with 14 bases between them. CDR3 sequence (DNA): TGCGCCAGCAGCCTCGGGAGATCGGAGCAGCCCCAGCATTTT. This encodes CASSLGRSEQPQHF.

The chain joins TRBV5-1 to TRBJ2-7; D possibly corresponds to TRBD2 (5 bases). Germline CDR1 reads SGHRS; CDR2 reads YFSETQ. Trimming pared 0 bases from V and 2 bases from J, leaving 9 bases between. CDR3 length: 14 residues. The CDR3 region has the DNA TGCGCCAGCAGCTTGGGGACTGTAACCTACGAGCAGTACTTC. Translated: CASSLGTVTYEQYF.

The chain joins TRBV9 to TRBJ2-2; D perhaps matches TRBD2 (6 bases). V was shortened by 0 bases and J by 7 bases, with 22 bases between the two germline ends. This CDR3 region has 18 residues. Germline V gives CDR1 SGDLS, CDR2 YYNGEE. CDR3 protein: CASSVEFGPGRGFGELFF. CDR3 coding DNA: TGTGCCAGCAGCGTAGAATTCGGGCCGGGACGGGGGTTCGGGGAGCTGTTTTTT.

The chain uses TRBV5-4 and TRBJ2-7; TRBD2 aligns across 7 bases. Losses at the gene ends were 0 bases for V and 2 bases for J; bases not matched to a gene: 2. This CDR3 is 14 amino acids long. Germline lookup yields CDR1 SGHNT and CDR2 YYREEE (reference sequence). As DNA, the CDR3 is TGTGCCAGCAGCTTGGAGCGGGATGCCTACGAGCAGTACTTC. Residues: CASSLERDAYEQYF.

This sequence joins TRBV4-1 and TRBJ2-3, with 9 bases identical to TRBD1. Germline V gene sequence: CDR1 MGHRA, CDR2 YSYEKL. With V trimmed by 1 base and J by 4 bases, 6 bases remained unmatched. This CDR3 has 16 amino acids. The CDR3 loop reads CASSQGDRVWSDTQYF. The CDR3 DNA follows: TGCGCCAGCAGCCAAGGGGACAGGGTATGGTCAGATACGCAGTATTTT.

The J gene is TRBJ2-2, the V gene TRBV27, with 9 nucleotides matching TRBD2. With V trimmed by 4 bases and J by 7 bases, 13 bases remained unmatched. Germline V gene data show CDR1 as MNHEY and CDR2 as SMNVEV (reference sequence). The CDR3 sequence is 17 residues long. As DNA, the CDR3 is TGTGCCAGCAGTTGGGCGAGCCTAGCGGGGTCGGGCGGGGAGCTGTTTTTT. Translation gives CASSWASLAGSGGELFF.

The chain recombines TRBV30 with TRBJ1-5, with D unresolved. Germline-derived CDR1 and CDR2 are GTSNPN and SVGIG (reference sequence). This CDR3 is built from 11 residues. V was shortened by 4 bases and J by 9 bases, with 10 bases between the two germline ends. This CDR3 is CAWIQFLPQHF. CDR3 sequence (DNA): TGTGCCTGGATTCAGTTTTTGCCCCAGCATTTT. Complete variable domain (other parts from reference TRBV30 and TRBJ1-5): SQTIHQWPATLVQPVGSPLSLECTVEGTSNPNLYWYRQAAGRGLQLLFYSVGIGQISSEVPQNLSASRPQDRQFILSSKKLLLSDSGFYLCAWIQFLPQHFGDGTRLSIL.

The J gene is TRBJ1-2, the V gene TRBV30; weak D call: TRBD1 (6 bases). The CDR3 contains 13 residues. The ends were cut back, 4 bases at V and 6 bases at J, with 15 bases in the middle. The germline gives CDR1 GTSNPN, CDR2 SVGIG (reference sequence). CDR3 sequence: CAWTSQGFDGYTF. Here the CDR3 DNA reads TGTGCCTGGACCTCACAGGGTTTCGATGGCTACACCTTC.

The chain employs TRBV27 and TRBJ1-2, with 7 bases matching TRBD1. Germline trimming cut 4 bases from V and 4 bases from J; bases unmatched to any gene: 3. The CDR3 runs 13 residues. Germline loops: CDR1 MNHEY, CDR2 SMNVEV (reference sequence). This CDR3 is CASSSRDSYGYTF. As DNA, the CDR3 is TGTGCCAGCAGTTCCCGGGACAGCTATGGCTACACCTTC.

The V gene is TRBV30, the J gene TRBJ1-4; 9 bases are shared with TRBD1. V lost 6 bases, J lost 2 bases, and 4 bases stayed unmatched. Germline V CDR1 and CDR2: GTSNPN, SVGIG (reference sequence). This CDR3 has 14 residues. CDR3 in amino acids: CACDRGDTNEKLFF. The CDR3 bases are TGTGCCTGTGACAGGGGGGATACTAATGAAAAACTGTTTTTT.

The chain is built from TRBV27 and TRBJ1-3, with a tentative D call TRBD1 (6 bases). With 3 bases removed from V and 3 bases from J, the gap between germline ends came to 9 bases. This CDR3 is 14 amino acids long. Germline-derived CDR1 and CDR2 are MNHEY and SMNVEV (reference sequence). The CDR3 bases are TGTGCCAGCAGTTTGGGGGCAGGTGGAAACACCATATATTTT. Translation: CASSLGAGGNTIYF.

Written as DNA, the CDR3 is TGTGCCAGCTCATCCGACAGGGGCGATAGGACCGGGGAGCTGTTTTTT. Translated, it gives CASSSDRGDRTGELFF. The chain recombines TRBV18 with TRBJ2-2, with 8 nucleotides matching TRBD1. The CDR3 has 16 amino acids. V gave up 5 bases and J gave up 5 bases; unmatched junction bases: 10. Germline V gives CDR1 KGHSH, CDR2 LQKENI.